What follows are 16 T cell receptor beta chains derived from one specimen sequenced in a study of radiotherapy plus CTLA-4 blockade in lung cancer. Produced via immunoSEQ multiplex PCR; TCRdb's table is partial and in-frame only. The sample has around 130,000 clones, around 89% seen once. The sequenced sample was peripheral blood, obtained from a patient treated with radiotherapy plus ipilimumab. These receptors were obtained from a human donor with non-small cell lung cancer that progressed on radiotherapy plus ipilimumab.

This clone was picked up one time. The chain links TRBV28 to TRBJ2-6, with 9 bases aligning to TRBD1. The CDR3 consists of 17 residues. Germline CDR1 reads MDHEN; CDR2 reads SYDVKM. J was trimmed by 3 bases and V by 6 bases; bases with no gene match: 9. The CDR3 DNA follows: TGTGCCAGCAGCCCGGGACAGGGAGGTTTTGGGGCCAACGTCCTGACTTTC. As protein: CASSPGQGGFGANVLTF.

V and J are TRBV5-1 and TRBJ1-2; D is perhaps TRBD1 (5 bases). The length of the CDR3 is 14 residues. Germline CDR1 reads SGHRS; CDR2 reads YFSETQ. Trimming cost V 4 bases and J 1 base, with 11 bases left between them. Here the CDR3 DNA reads TGCGCCAGCAGCCGGGGGAGAAATAACTATGGCTACACCTTC. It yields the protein CASSRGRNNYGYTF. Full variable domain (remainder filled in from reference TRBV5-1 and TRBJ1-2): KAGVTQTPRYLIKTRGQQVTLSCSPISGHRSVSWYQQTPGQGLQFLFEYFSETQRNKGNFPGRFSGRQFSNSRSEMNVSTLELGDSALYLCASSRGRNNYGYTFGSGTRLTVV.

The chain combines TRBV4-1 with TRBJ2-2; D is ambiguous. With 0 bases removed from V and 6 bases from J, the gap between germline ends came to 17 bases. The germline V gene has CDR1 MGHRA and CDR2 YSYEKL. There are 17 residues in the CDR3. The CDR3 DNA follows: TGCGCCAGCAGCCAAGATGGAGTCACCCTAAGCTCCGGGGAGCTGTTTTTT. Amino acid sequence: CASSQDGVTLSSGELFF.

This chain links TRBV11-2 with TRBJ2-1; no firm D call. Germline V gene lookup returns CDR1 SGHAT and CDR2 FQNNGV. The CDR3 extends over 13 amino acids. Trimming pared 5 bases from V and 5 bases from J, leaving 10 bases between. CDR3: CASSLFPHNEQFF. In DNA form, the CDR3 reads TGTGCCAGCAGCCTTTTTCCCCACAATGAGCAGTTCTTC.

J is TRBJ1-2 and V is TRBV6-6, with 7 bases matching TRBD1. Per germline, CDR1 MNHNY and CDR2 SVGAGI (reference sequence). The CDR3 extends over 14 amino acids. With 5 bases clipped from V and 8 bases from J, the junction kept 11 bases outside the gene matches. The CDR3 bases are TGTGCCAGCAGTCCCGCTGCGGGGACAGTCGGCTACACCTTC. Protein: CASSPAAGTVGYTF.

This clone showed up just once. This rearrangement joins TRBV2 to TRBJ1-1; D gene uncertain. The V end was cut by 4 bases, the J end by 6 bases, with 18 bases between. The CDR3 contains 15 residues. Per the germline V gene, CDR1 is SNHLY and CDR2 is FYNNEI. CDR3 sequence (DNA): TGTGCCAGCAGTGGAGTAGGGAGAGGAGTGGCTGAAGCTTTCTTT. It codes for CASSGVGRGVAEAFF. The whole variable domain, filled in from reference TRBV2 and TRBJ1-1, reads EPEVTQTPSHQVTQMGQEVILRCVPISNHLYFYWYRQILGQKVEFLVSFYNNEISEKSEIFDDQFSVERPDGSNFTLKIRSTKLEDSAMYFCASSGVGRGVAEAFFGQGTRLTVV.

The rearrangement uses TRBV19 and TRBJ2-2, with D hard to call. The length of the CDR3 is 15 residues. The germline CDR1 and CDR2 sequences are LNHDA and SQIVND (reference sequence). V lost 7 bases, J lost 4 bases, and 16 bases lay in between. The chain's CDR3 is CASMKDPLVTGELFF. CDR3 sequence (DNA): TGTGCCAGTATGAAAGATCCCCTTGTCACCGGGGAGCTGTTTTTT.

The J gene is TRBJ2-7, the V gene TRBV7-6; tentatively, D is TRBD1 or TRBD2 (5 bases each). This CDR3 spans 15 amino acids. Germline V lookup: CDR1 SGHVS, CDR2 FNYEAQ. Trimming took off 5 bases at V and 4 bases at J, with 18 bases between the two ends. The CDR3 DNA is TGTGCCAGCAGCCCGAATTCGGGGCGTTCTTACGAGCAGTACTTC. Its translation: CASSPNSGRSYEQYF.

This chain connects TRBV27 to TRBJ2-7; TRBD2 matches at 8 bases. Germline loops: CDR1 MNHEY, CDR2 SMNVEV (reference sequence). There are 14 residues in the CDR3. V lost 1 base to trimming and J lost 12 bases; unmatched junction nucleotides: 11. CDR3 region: CASSLWGQSGSSYF. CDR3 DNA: TGTGCCAGCAGTTTATGGGGGCAAAGCGGGAGTTCGTACTTC.

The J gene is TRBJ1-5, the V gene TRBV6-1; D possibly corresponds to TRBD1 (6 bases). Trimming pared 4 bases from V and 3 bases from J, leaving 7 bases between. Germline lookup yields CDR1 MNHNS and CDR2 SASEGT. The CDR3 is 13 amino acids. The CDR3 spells CASSGQVNQPQHF. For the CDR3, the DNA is TGTGCCAGCAGTGGACAGGTCAATCAGCCCCAGCATTTT.

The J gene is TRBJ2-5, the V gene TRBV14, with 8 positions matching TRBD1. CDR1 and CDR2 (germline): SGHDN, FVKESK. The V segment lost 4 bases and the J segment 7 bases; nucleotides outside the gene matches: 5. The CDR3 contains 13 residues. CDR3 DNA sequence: TGTGCCAGCAGCCTGACAGGGGTTGTGACCCAGTACTTC. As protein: CASSLTGVVTQYF.

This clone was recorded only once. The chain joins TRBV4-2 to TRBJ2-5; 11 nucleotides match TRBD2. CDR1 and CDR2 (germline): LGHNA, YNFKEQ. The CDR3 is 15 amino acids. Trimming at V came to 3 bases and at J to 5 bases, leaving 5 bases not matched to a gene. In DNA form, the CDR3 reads TGTGCCAGCAGCCAGACACTAGCGGGAGCTGAGACCCAGTACTTC. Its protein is CASSQTLAGAETQYF.

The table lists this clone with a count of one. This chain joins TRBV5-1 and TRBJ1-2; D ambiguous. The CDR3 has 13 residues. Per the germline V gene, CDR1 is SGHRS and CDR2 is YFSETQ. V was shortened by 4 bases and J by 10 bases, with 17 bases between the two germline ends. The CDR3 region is CASSPGPKTPYTF. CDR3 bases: TGCGCCAGCAGCCCCGGGCCGAAAACCCCCTACACCTTC.

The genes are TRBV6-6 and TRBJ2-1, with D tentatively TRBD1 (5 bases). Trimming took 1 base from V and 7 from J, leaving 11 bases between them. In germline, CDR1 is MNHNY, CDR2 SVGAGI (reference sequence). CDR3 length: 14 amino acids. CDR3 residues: CASSYFVRANEQFF. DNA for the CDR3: TGTGCCAGCAGTTACTTCGTCAGGGCTAATGAGCAGTTCTTC.

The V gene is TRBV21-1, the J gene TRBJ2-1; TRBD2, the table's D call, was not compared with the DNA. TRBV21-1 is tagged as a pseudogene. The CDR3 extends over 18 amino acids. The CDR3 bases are TGTGCCAGCAGGACGGGGACTAGCGGGAGGGGCTCCTACAATGAGCAGTTCTTC. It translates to CASRTGTSGRGSYNEQFF.

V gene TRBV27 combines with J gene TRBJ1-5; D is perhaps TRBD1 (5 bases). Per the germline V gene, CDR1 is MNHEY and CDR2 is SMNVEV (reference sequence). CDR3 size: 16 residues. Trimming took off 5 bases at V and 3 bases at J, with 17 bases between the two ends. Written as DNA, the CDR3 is TGTGCCAGCAGTCCGGGGCAGGTAGGGGCCAATCAGCCCCAGCATTTT. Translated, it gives CASSPGQVGANQPQHF.